This T cell receptor beta chain was sequenced during a study of T cell repertoires in cytomegalovirus infection. Study information: Public signatures in TCR beta pointed to CMV infection and matching HLA type. General observations from the study: CMV carriers with the relevant HLA were identified by cumulative public TCR beta family frequency. The ex vivo response was dominated by HLA-C-restricted CMV-specific TCR beta clonotypes.

TCRdb reanalysed the reads using MiXCR and keeps one entry per CDR3 protein. The data hold 550,000 to 850,000 distinct CDR3 sequences, with around 31% observed a single time. This clonotype was counted between two and nine times. Its specificity is not known. Germline loops: CDR1 ENHRY, CDR2 SYGVKD. The CDR3 loop spans 12 amino acids. V was pared by 5 bases and J by 3 bases, with 7 bases between. The chain couples TRBV10-3 to TRBJ2-5, with TRBD1 as a possible D gene (6 bases). The specimen was cultured PBMCs, collected from culture after CMV antigen stimulation. This TCR came from a human donor in good health (CMV status not recorded). Some clones in this sample may be carry-over from other donors' samples. The CDR3 sequence: CAISRDKETQYF. The CDR3 DNA follows: TGTGCCATCAGTCGGGACAAAGAGACCCAGTACTTC.